One and the same sample provided the 7 T cell receptor beta chains below, sequenced in a study of response to subunit inactivated influenza vaccine. TCRdb re-analysed the RT-PCR reads in MiXCR, keeping a single row per CDR3 protein. The sample yields around 850,000 distinct CDR3 sequences, about 18% seen once. The sample in question was PBMCs from blood, obtained about 5 days after vaccination. These receptors originate from a man aged 50-60 years who received an inactivated influenza vaccine.

This clonotype was found many times. The rearrangement joins TRBV9 to TRBJ2-1, with no clear D. With 4 bases removed from V and 5 bases from J, the gap between germline ends came to 16 bases. Germline lookup yields CDR1 SGDLS and CDR2 YYNGEE. This CDR3 region has 15 residues. For the CDR3, the DNA is TGTGCCAGCAGCCCGGTCTCAAACCCCAACAATGAGCAGTTCTTC. Its translation is CASSPVSNPNNEQFF.

This clonotype was seen a few times. The CDR3 DNA reads TGTGCCAGCAGGACGCATCCCGGGGAGCTGTTTTTT. This translates into CASRTHPGELFF. This chain joins TRBV12-3 or TRBV12-4 and TRBJ2-2; D gene uncertain. V lost 6 bases and J lost 6, with 8 bases in between. The CDR3 is 12 residues long.

This sequence joins TRBV13 and TRBJ2-4; 7 bases agree with TRBD1. The CDR3 has 15 residues. The trim removed 5 bases at V and 10 bases at J, leaving 14 bases unmatched. Germline V lookup: CDR1 PRHDT, CDR2 FYEKMQ (reference sequence). CDR3 bases: TGTGCCAGCAGCCTTAAGGACAGGAACCTGCAGATTCAGTACTTC. Residues: CASSLKDRNLQIQYF. The whole variable domain, filled in from reference TRBV13 and TRBJ2-4, reads AAGVIQSPRHLIKEKRETATLKCYPIPRHDTVYWYQQGPGQDPQFLISFYEKMQSDKGSIPDRFSAQQFSDYHSELNMSSLELGDSALYFCASSLKDRNLQIQYFGAGTRLSVL.

This clonotype was detected a few times. The chain combines TRBV4-2 with TRBJ1-1; 7 bases are a match to TRBD1. Germline V lookup: CDR1 LGHNA, CDR2 YNFKEQ. The length of the CDR3 is 14 residues. Unmatched junction bases numbered 6, after V lost 2 bases and J lost 6 bases. The CDR3 nucleotides are TGTGCCAGCAGCCAATACCCAGGGGGTCCTGAAGCTTTCTTT. Its translation is CASSQYPGGPEAFF.

The chain couples TRBV2 to TRBJ2-7; D is possibly TRBD1 (5 bases). Trimming pared 10 bases from V and 2 bases from J, leaving 18 bases between. This CDR3 has 14 residues. The germline V gene has CDR1 SNHLY and CDR2 FYNNEI. The CDR3 DNA sequence: TGTGCCACCCAGGGTAGGGGCCATACCTACGAGCAGTACTTC. Encoded protein: CATQGRGHTYEQYF.

This clonotype has only a few counts. The J gene is TRBJ1-5, the V gene TRBV7-2; D is perhaps TRBD1 (6 bases). This CDR3 has 15 amino acids. V was cut by 5 bases and J by 4 bases, with 15 bases left in between. Per germline, CDR1 SGHTA and CDR2 FQGNSA. CDR3 sequence: CASSPTGTQNQPQHF. As DNA, the CDR3 is TGTGCCAGCAGCCCAACCGGGACACAAAATCAGCCCCAGCATTTT.

This clonotype has a handful of counts. The chain joins TRBV9 to TRBJ2-3; D gene unclear. V lost 1 base to trimming and J lost 9 bases, with 9 bases between them. CDR3 length: 12 amino acids. Germline V lookup: CDR1 SGDLS, CDR2 YYNGEE. The CDR3, as DNA: TGTGCCAGCAGCGTACTCTCAGGCACGCAGTATTTT. Its protein is CASSVLSGTQYF.